This T cell receptor beta chain originates from a study of Ad26.COV2.S vaccination and SARS-CoV-2 variants. Study findings and constraints: The placebo group had lower spike-specific TCR breadth than the vaccine recipients did.

Trimming removed 6 bases from V and 5 bases from J, with 14 bases in between. Looked up from germline, CDR1 is MNHEY and CDR2 is SVGAGI. CDR3 length equals 13 residues. Profiling relied on immunoSEQ multiplex PCR, and the TCRdb table lists in-frame clones only, not all of them. The table lists about 350,000 clones, about 88% of them singletons. The treatment is: over 15 received Ad26.COV2.S at low or high dose, single or two shots; 5 received placebo; per-sample allocation not given. Sampling was performed 63 days after the first vaccine or placebo injection. This clone was seen only once. The antigen remains unidentified.

This TCR was sampled from a person aged 18 to 65 who received the Ad26.COV2.S COVID-19 vaccine or a placebo. Sequencing used peripheral blood, obtained in a trial of Ad26.COV2.S vaccine versus placebo. The rearrangement links TRBV6-5 to TRBJ2-7, with a possible D match to TRBD1 (6 bases). CDR3 sequence reads: CASSPPGQHEQYF. The CDR3 DNA follows: TGTGCCAGCAGCCCACCTGGACAGCACGAGCAGTACTTC.